This TCR beta chain is from a study of T cells in Graves' hyperthyroidism and ophthalmopathy. General study findings and limits: Most thyroid clonotypes expanded above 0.001 were also detected in blood. Ophthalmopathy got predicted by the model a median around 6.8 months before its onset.

In this sample, this clonotype turned up many times. Its antigen is not known. Subjects with ophthalmopathy showed a Clinical Activity Score no lower than 3, a NOSPECS grade no lower than 4, and a duration shorter than 3 months. What was amplified from RNA transcripts were TCR beta CDR3 regions. TCR CDR3 regions were first amplified by RT-PCR with HTBI primers. TCRdb analysed the multiplex PCR reads with MiXCR anew, one entry per CDR3 protein. In the table there are about 600,000 distinct CDR3 sequences, 16% of which are singletons. The CDR3 totals 15 residues. The V end was cut by 0 bases, the J end by 7 bases, with 13 bases between. Germline CDR1 is MNHNS and CDR2 is SASEGT.

Sequenced input: blood. The V and J genes are TRBV6-1 and TRBJ1-5; possible D gene TRBD1, 6 bases. This receptor was obtained from a middle-aged woman with Graves' ophthalmopathy. CDR3 in DNA: TGTGCCAGCAGTGAAGCGGGGGGGGCAGAACAGCCCCAGCATTTT. Protein: CASSEAGGAEQPQHF.